Each of the 20 T cell receptor beta chains below was sequenced from the same sample in a study of cytomegalovirus exposure and HLA in healthy donors. Assay used: immunoSEQ multiplex PCR; TCRdb lists only in-frame clones, some missing. In the table there are approximately 160,000 clones, about 90% of which are singletons. The sequenced sample consisted of PBMCs. The source is a woman aged 18-29 years in good health and CMV-seropositive.

J is TRBJ1-2 and V is TRBV7-2; D may be TRBD1 (6 bases). The CDR3 spans 14 residues. Germline CDR1 and CDR2: SGHTA and FQGNSA. The V end lost 5 bases, the J end lost 5 bases, and 15 bases lay between the germline ends. The CDR3 region is CASSLQGTIYGYTF. The CDR3 region has the DNA TGTGCCAGCAGCCTGCAGGGGACCATATATGGCTACACCTTC.

The J gene is TRBJ2-2, the V gene TRBV6-1; TRBD1 matches 9 bases. V was clipped by 5 bases and J by 0 bases; unmatched bases: 1. The CDR3 contains 15 residues. CDR1 and CDR2 from the germline V gene are MNHNS and SASEGT. The CDR3 region has the DNA TGTGCCAGCAGTTGGGACAGGGCGAACACCGGGGAGCTGTTTTTT. Protein product: CASSWDRANTGELFF.

V and J are TRBV2 and TRBJ1-1, with 9 nucleotides matching TRBD1. V gave up 5 bases and J gave up 5 bases; unmatched junction bases: 6. In germline, CDR1 is SNHLY, CDR2 FYNNEI. This CDR3 has 14 residues. This CDR3 reads CASSLQGAATEAFF. The CDR3 DNA is TGTGCCAGCAGTTTACAGGGGGCGGCGACTGAAGCTTTCTTT.

This clone was observed a handful of times. The DNA for the CDR3 is TGTGCCAGCAGTGCCCACAGGGAGGGAGGCTATGGCTACACCTTC. Its translation: CASSAHREGGYGYTF. The J gene is TRBJ1-2, the V gene TRBV2, with a possible D match to TRBD1 (6 bases). Deletions cut 4 bases from V and 4 bases from J, with 16 bases between. Germline CDR1 is SNHLY and CDR2 is FYNNEI. This CDR3 is built from 15 residues.

The J gene is TRBJ1-1, the V gene TRBV7-2; TRBD1 matches 10 bases. Germline V CDR1 and CDR2: SGHTA, FQGNSA. CDR3 size: 15 residues. V shed 2 bases and J 5 bases; nucleotides not matched to a gene: 5. CDR3 loop: CASSLSDRGRTEAFF. In nucleotides, the CDR3 is TGTGCCAGCAGCTTATCCGACAGGGGGCGGACTGAAGCTTTCTTT.

The rearrangement links TRBV6-5 to TRBJ2-7, with 13 bases identical to TRBD2. The germline V gene has CDR1 MNHEY and CDR2 SVGAGI. The CDR3 has 14 amino acids. J gave up 3 bases and V 5 bases, and 1 base lay outside the gene matches. CDR3 sequence (DNA): TGTGCCAGCAGTCGACTAGCGGGGGGCTACGAGCAGTACTTC. Amino acids: CASSRLAGGYEQYF.

The rearrangement uses TRBV7-6 and TRBJ2-7; TRBD2 agrees at 9 bases. The CDR3 has 15 amino acids. Germline-derived CDR1 and CDR2 are SGHVS and FNYEAQ. The V and J ends lost 5 bases and 7 bases, in that order; junction bases with no gene match: 12. The CDR3 nucleotides read TGTGCCAGCAGCATATTAGCGGGAGCTATATCAGAGCAGTACTTC. It translates to CASSILAGAISEQYF.

This chain links TRBV5-4 with TRBJ1-1, with D tentatively TRBD1 (6 bases). Per germline, CDR1 SGHNT and CDR2 YYREEE (reference sequence). The V gene lost 4 bases and the J gene lost 10 bases, with 17 bases spanning the gap. The CDR3 is 13 amino acids. In nucleotides, the CDR3 is TGTGCCAGCAGCCTGCAGCTTACCAGGGGAGCTTTCTTT. Protein sequence: CASSLQLTRGAFF.

The genes are TRBV5-4 and TRBJ2-3; possible D gene TRBD1, 6 bases. V gave up 2 bases and J gave up 3 bases, with 7 bases separating them. CDR1 and CDR2 (germline): SGHNT, YYREEE (reference sequence). The CDR3 is made up of 13 amino acids. CDR3 bases: TGTGCCAGCAGCTTACAGGGTACAGATACGCAGTATTTT. Translating gives CASSLQGTDTQYF.

The rearrangement links TRBV6-1 to TRBJ2-7; a weak D match, TRBD1 (6 bases). Trimming shortened V by 3 bases and J by 4 bases, and 16 bases separated the two germline ends. The CDR3 extends over 15 amino acids. CDR1 and CDR2 from the germline V gene are MNHNS and SASEGT. The CDR3 DNA is TGTGCCAGCAGTGACCCTTACAGGGTAATATACGAGCAGTACTTC. Amino acids: CASSDPYRVIYEQYF.

This sequence joins TRBV7-8 and TRBJ1-2; a possible D gene is TRBD1 (5 bases). The CDR3 runs to 15 residues. Germline CDR1 SGHVS, CDR2 FQNEAQ. V gave up 2 bases and J gave up 4 bases, with 14 bases separating them. DNA for the CDR3: TGTGCCAGCAGCTTAAACGGTCAGGGAACCTATGGCTACACCTTC. Protein sequence: CASSLNGQGTYGYTF.

This clone was detected a few times. The gene calls are TRBV10-3 and TRBJ1-2, with D perhaps matching TRBD1 (6 bases). This CDR3 has 16 residues. V dropped 2 bases and J dropped 4 bases, with 17 bases sitting between them. Germline V lookup: CDR1 ENHRY, CDR2 SYGVKD. CDR3 in amino acids: CAISEPGGGRGYGYTF. CDR3 DNA sequence: TGTGCCATCAGTGAGCCCGGGGGGGGGCGAGGCTATGGCTACACCTTC.

The rearrangement joins TRBV5-1 to TRBJ2-2; D is perhaps TRBD2 (6 bases). The CDR3 consists of 15 residues. The V gene lost 3 bases and the J gene lost 1 base, with 10 bases spanning the gap. The germline V gene encodes CDR1 SGHRS and CDR2 YFSETQ. CDR3 amino acids: CASSSGTQNTGELFF. In DNA form, the CDR3 reads TGCGCCAGCAGCTCAGGGACTCAGAACACCGGGGAGCTGTTTTTT.

This clone came up once. The V call is TRBV4-2, the J call TRBJ1-5; weak D call: TRBD1 (5 bases). This CDR3 spans 15 amino acids. Germline V gene sequence: CDR1 LGHNA, CDR2 YNFKEQ. V was pared by 0 bases and J by 7 bases, with 13 bases between. This CDR3 is CASSQDGSGRQPQHF. The CDR3 bases are TGTGCCAGCAGCCAAGATGGGTCAGGGAGGCAGCCCCAGCATTTT.

Here the CDR3 DNA reads TGTGCCAGCAGCTCGGCCGGGACAGGGAACACTGAAGCTTTCTTT. It is translated as CASSSAGTGNTEAFF. The rearrangement links TRBV7-9 to TRBJ1-1; 8 bases map to TRBD1. The V segment lost 4 bases and the J segment 1 base; nucleotides outside the gene matches: 5. This CDR3 spans 15 amino acids. Germline V gene data show CDR1 as SEHNR and CDR2 as FQNEAQ (reference sequence).

The rearrangement links TRBV28 to TRBJ2-5; possibly TRBD1 for D (6 bases). This CDR3 contains 14 residues. From germline, CDR1 is MDHEN and CDR2 SYDVKM. Trimming cost V 2 bases and J 5 bases, with 12 bases left between them. DNA for the CDR3: TGTGCCAGCAGTTTACCCGGACAGAAGGAGACCCAGTACTTC. Protein: CASSLPGQKETQYF.

V and J are TRBV6-5 and TRBJ2-1; D call uncertain. Germline CDR1 MNHEY, CDR2 SVGAGI. V lost 5 bases and J 8 bases, leaving 7 bases between the germline ends. This CDR3 contains 11 residues. In DNA, the CDR3 is TGTGCCAGCAGTAACGGAGATGAGCAGTTCTTC. It codes for CASSNGDEQFF.

The rearrangement links TRBV7-9 to TRBJ1-5; no reliable D call. The V end was cut by 4 bases, the J end by 0 bases, with 7 bases between. CDR1 and CDR2 (germline): SEHNR, FQNEAQ (reference sequence). This CDR3 has 14 residues. The CDR3 loop is CASSSENSNQPQHF. The CDR3 DNA sequence: TGTGCCAGCAGCTCCGAGAATAGCAATCAGCCCCAGCATTTT.

V and J are TRBV30 and TRBJ1-5; 7 nucleotides agree with TRBD1. The trim removed 0 bases at V and 0 bases at J, leaving 2 bases unmatched. This CDR3 region has 15 residues. Germline CDR1 is GTSNPN and CDR2 is SVGIG (reference sequence). CDR3 amino acids: CAWSVQGYSNQPQHF. As DNA, the CDR3 is TGTGCCTGGAGTGTACAGGGGTATAGCAATCAGCCCCAGCATTTT.

J is TRBJ1-1 and V is TRBV9; TRBD1 might be the D (5 bases). Looked up from germline, CDR1 is SGDLS and CDR2 is YYNGEE. V was clipped by 4 bases and J by 5 bases, with 12 bases between them. The CDR3 loop spans 13 amino acids. The CDR3 DNA reads TGTGCCAGCAGCACCGGGGGAGGTACTGAAGCTTTCTTT. Translating gives CASSTGGGTEAFF.